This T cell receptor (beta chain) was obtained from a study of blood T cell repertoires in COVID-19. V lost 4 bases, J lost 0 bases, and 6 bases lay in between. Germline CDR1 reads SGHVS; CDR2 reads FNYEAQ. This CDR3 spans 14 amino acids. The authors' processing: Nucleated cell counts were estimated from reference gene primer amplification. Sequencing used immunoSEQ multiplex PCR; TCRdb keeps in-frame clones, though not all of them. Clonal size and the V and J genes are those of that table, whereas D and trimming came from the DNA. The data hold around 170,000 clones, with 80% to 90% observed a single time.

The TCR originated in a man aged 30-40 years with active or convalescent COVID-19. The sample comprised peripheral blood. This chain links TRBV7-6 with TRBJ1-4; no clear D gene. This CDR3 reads CASSSGTTNEKLFF. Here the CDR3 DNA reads TGTGCCAGCAGCTCCGGGACAACTAATGAAAAACTGTTTTTT.